The sample holds one count of the clone carrying this TCR beta chain. The antigen is undetermined. These data are taken from a study of T cell responses to AZD1222 COVID-19 vaccine. General observations from the study: The donor cohort was predominantly white British with a female majority, and clonal diversity may have been underestimated. Baseline testing showed seropositivity in only a handful of AZD1222 recipients.

Second-dose timings of about 4 or about 12 weeks were pooled. The CDR3 runs to 14 residues. CDR1 is LNHDA, CDR2 SQIVND, per germline (reference sequence). V lost 5 bases and J lost 4, with 11 bases in between. Sequenced by immunoSEQ multiplex PCR; TCRdb stores in-frame clones only, minus some. Altogether 75,000 to 100,000 clones are present, approximately 90% being singletons, with the ten largest covering under 3.5%. This receptor was obtained from an adult who received the AZD1222 COVID-19 vaccine. The sequenced sample was peripheral blood, obtained 28 days after the second AZD1222 dose. The chain couples TRBV19 to TRBJ2-2; D unresolved. The CDR3 nucleotides are TGTGCCAGTAGTCCCTGGGCCATCACCGGGGAGCTGTTTTTT. It codes for CASSPWAITGELFF.